This is a list of T cell receptor beta chains from one sample in a study of shared clonotypes between healthy human individuals. TCRdb's table, derived via immunoSEQ multiplex PCR, lists solely in-frame clones and lacks some. The table shows approximately 2.5 million clones, with around 90% occurring only once. Material for sequencing was naive CD4+ T cells sorted from blood. Source of these receptors: a man between 18 and 35 years old in good health. The CDR3 runs from the conserved cysteine through the conserved F or W. A D gene is named only where the DNA matches it firmly. Only part of the rows carry a size: once, few, many, or a class if the clone is expanded.

V gene,clone size,CDR3 length,J gene,D gene,CDR3 protein,CDR3 DNA
TRBV18,.,15,TRBJ1-2,.,CASSPPDRGFYGYTF,TGTGCCAGCTCACCCCCGGACAGAGGCTTCTATGGCTACACCTTC
TRBV9,.,10,TRBJ2-7,.,CASSLKSEYF,TGTGCCAGCAGCTTAAAAAGTGAGTACTTC
TRBV5-1,once,15,TRBJ1-6,.,CASSPTHVGNSPLHF,TGCGCCAGCAGCCCTACTCATGTGGGCAATTCACCCCTCCACTTT
TRBV14,.,13,TRBJ2-5,.,CASSQDLGETQYF,TGTGCCAGCAGCCAAGATCTCGGAGAGACCCAGTACTTC
TRBV11-2,.,14,TRBJ1-3,.,CASSSTPSGNTIYF,TGTGCCAGCAGCTCAACACCCTCTGGAAACACCATATATTTT
TRBV30,.,11,TRBJ2-2,.,CAWSYTGELFF,TGTGCCTGGAGTTACACCGGGGAGCTGTTTTTT
TRBV4-1,.,17,TRBJ2-3,.,CASSQNPGTASTDTQYF,TGCGCCAGCAGCCAAAATCCCGGGACCGCTAGCACAGATACGCAGTATTTT
TRBV10-3,.,15,TRBJ2-3,TRBD1,CAISDWTGGTDTQYF,TGTGCCATCAGTGATTGGACAGGGGGTACAGATACGCAGTATTTT
TRBV28,.,13,TRBJ2-1,TRBD1,CASSRQGRSEQFF,TGTGCCAGCAGTCGACAGGGCCGGAGTGAGCAGTTCTTC
TRBV5-1,.,14,TRBJ1-3,.,CASSLKDSGNTIYF,TGCGCCAGCAGCTTGAAGGACAGCGGAAACACCATATATTTT
TRBV19,.,12,TRBJ1-5,.,CASNRANQPQHF,TGTGCCAGTAATAGGGCCAATCAGCCCCAGCATTTT
TRBV9,.,14,TRBJ1-6,TRBD1,CASSVGTGNSPLHF,TGTGCCAGCAGCGTGGGGACAGGAAATTCACCCCTCCACTTT
TRBV7-2,.,15,TRBJ2-3,.,CASSKQGLHTDTQYF,TGTGCCAGCAGCAAACAGGGACTACATACAGATACGCAGTATTTT